Here is one T cell receptor (beta chain) with its context. The CDR3 totals 14 residues. Germline trimming cut 5 bases from V and 8 bases from J; bases unmatched to any gene: 10. Germline CDR1 and CDR2: SEHNR and FQNEAQ (reference sequence). In TCRdb, the RT-PCR reads were re-called with MiXCR into one record per CDR3 protein. The repertoire holds almost 700,000 distinct CDR3 sequences, with approximately 15% as singletons. This sequence joins TRBV7-9 and TRBJ1-1; 8 nucleotides match TRBD1. Sequences were obtained from memory CD4+ T cells from blood. The TCR sequence derives from a female donor in good health, serving as a healthy control. This CDR3 is CASSRGQESSEAFF. For the CDR3, the DNA is TGTGCCAGCAGCCGGGGACAGGAAAGTTCCGAAGCTTTCTTT.